Below, 3 T cell receptor beta chains from the same sample are listed, as sequenced in a study of beta chain features in type 1 diabetes. General study points: A moderate, significant TCRB CDR3 shortening appeared in type 1 diabetes across four CD4+ subsets.

Their antigens are not known. The whole isolated RNA underwent reverse transcription, so sequencing captured expressed TCRB transcripts. TCRdb's table, derived via immunoSEQ multiplex PCR, lists solely in-frame clones and lacks some. The sample includes about 340,000 clones, about a tenth seen only once; the top ten take roughly 1%. The sample was central memory CD4+ T cells from blood. These receptors were obtained from a man between 25 and 39 years old with type 1 diabetes.

The chain couples TRBV19 to TRBJ2-7; D gene unclear. The CDR3 has 14 amino acids. Germline V gene sequence: CDR1 LNHDA, CDR2 SQIVND (reference sequence). V gave up 2 bases and J gave up 2 bases, with 10 bases separating them. The CDR3 DNA is TGTGCCAGTAGTATATCTGCACTGCCCTACGAGCAGTACTTC. Translating gives CASSISALPYEQYF.

V gene TRBV29-1 combines with J gene TRBJ1-3; D gene unclear. The germline CDR1 and CDR2 sequences are SQVTM and ANQGSEA. The CDR3 has 12 residues. The ends were cut back, 6 bases at V and 8 bases at J, with 14 bases in the middle. CDR3 amino acids: CSVATRRDTIYF. DNA of the CDR3: TGCAGCGTCGCTACGAGGAGGGACACCATATATTTT.

Only a few counts were recorded for this clone. The same CDR3 can be traced to other DNA sequences in this sample. The chain carries TRBV20-1 and TRBJ2-7; D is unresolved. V dropped 5 bases and J dropped 3 bases, with 5 bases sitting between them. Germline CDR1 and CDR2: DFQATT and SNEGSKA (reference sequence). This CDR3 has 10 amino acids. The chain's CDR3 is CSASDYEQYF. CDR3 bases: TGCAGTGCTTCCGACTACGAGCAGTACTTC.